A selection of T cell receptor beta chains follows, all from one sample in a study of shared clonotypes between healthy human individuals. Only in-frame clones appear in the TCRdb table, and some are missing; sequencing was by immunoSEQ multiplex PCR. The sample comprises some 2,500,000 clones, approximately 93% of which are singletons, and about 0.39% rests with the top ten. Input material: naive CD4+ T cells from PBMCs. These receptor sequences come from a man between 18 and 35 years old in good health. Some clones in this sample may be carry-over from other donors' samples. The CDR3 runs from the conserved cysteine through the conserved F or W. D genes are given only for firm matches. Clone size is shown for a subset of rows, as once, few, many or a class of expanded clone.

v_call	d_call	j_call	clone_size	cdr3_nt	cdr3_aa
TRBV19	TRBD2	TRBJ2-2	NA	TGTGCCAGTAGCCCCCAAGCGGGAGTGGGCGGGGAGCTGTTTTTT	CASSPQAGVGGELFF
TRBV11-3	TRBD2	TRBJ2-1	NA	TGTGCCAGCAGCTCTATAGCGGGAGTGAACGGTGAGCAGTTCTTC	CASSSIAGVNGEQFF
TRBV4-1	TRBD1	TRBJ2-3	NA	TGCGCCAGCAGCCTTCCCGCCGGGACAGTCCCATCAGATACGCAGTATTTT	CASSLPAGTVPSDTQYF
TRBV28	NA	TRBJ2-1	NA	TGTGCCAGCAGTTCCCACGACTCGGGCATTTGGTTCTTC	CASSSHDSGIWFF
TRBV29-1	NA	TRBJ1-1	NA	TGCAGCGCCGTTCAGCCCCGGGCGAACACTGAAGCTTTCTTT	CSAVQPRANTEAFF
TRBV30	NA	TRBJ1-6	NA	TGTGCCTGGAGGCCGCGGGGCCACATAAATAATTCACCCCTCCACTTT	CAWRPRGHINNSPLHF
TRBV11-2	NA	TRBJ2-3	once	TGTGCCAGCAGCTCGGGGATAAGGACTAGCACAGATACGCAGTATTTT	CASSSGIRTSTDTQYF
TRBV19	NA	TRBJ2-6	NA	TGTGCCAGTACGGAGACTGGGGCCAACGTCCTGACTTTC	CASTETGANVLTF
TRBV6-5	NA	TRBJ1-1	NA	TGTGCCAGCATTCGGGGAATGGGCAGCACTGAAGCTTTCTTT	CASIRGMGSTEAFF
TRBV5-1	NA	TRBJ2-2	NA	TGCGCCAGCAGCTTGGGCGGGCGGAACACCGGGGAGCTGTTTTTT	CASSLGGRNTGELFF
TRBV7-9	NA	TRBJ2-5	NA	TGTGCCAGCAGCTTGCGGGACGAGACCCAGTACTTC	CASSLRDETQYF
TRBV5-1	TRBD1	TRBJ2-7	NA	TGCGCCAGCAGCTTCTCCGGGACAGGCGGTTTCGAGCAGTACTTC	CASSFSGTGGFEQYF
TRBV29-1	TRBD2	TRBJ2-1	NA	TGCAGCGCCGCCGGGCTAGCGGGAGGGTACAATGAGCAGTTCTTC	CSAAGLAGGYNEQFF
TRBV7-9	NA	TRBJ1-2	NA	TGTGCCAGCCGGGACTTAAACTATGGCTACACCTTC	CASRDLNYGYTF
TRBV29-1	TRBD1	TRBJ1-5	NA	TGCAGCGCCGTACAGGGGGCAGGACAGCCCCAGCATTTT	CSAVQGAGQPQHF
TRBV7-9	NA	TRBJ2-3	NA	TGTGCCAGCAGCTTAGGCGAGGAAGATACGCAGTATTTT	CASSLGEEDTQYF
TRBV5-1	NA	TRBJ1-2	NA	TGCGCCAGCAGCCAAACAAACAGCGGCTACACCTTC	CASSQTNSGYTF
TRBV6-1	TRBD2	TRBJ2-1	NA	TGTGCCAGCAGTGAAACGGGAGCGGGAACGGATGAGCAGTTCTTC	CASSETGAGTDEQFF
TRBV6-1	NA	TRBJ2-5	NA	TGTGCCAGCAGTGGACAGTTTCAAGAGACCCAGTACTTC	CASSGQFQETQYF
TRBV7-9	NA	TRBJ2-5	NA	TGTGCCAGCAGCCCCGACAGGCCCAGCGGGGAGACCCAGTACTTC	CASSPDRPSGETQYF